One sample yielded the 8 T cell receptor beta chains listed below, sequenced in a study of T cells in Graves' hyperthyroidism and ophthalmopathy. The investigators amplified TCR beta CDR3 regions from RNA transcripts. The HTBI primer set was used in a first-round RT-PCR of the TCR CDR3. TCRdb reprocessed the multiplex PCR reads with MiXCR, giving one entry per CDR3 protein. The table includes about 530,000 distinct CDR3 sequences, under 20% detected once. The sequenced material came from blood. These TCRs come from a young woman with Graves' ophthalmopathy.

Details on this clonotype: A much larger clonotype is one base distant, so this may be a read error. V gene TRBV12-3 or TRBV12-4 combines with J gene TRBJ2-1; a weak D match, TRBD2 (6 bases). This CDR3 has 13 residues. V was cut by 7 bases and J by 5 bases, with 12 bases left in between. For the CDR3, the DNA is TGTGCCAGCAACTACCTAGCGCACAATGAGCAGTTCTTC. Translated: CASNYLAHNEQFF.

This clonotype has a count of ten or more. V and J are TRBV10-3 and TRBJ2-3; D call uncertain. CDR1 is ENHRY and CDR2 is SYGVKD in the germline V gene. The CDR3 extends over 12 amino acids. Trimming shortened V by 3 bases and J by 1 base, and 2 bases separated the two germline ends. As DNA, the CDR3 is TGTGCCATCAGTGATCGCACAGATACGCAGTATTTT. Encoded protein: CAISDRTDTQYF.

At least ten counts were recorded for this clonotype. This sequence joins TRBV20-1 and TRBJ2-1, with D possibly TRBD2 on 5 matching bases. The CDR3 has 15 amino acids. CDR1 and CDR2 (germline): DFQATT, SNEGSKA (reference sequence). The V gene lost 0 bases and the J gene lost 7 bases, with 16 bases spanning the gap. The DNA of the CDR3 is TGCAGTGCTAGAGATGTAGCAGTCGGGGTGAATGAGCAGTTCTTC. Its translation is CSARDVAVGVNEQFF.

Ten or more counts support this clonotype. The chain recombines TRBV10-3 with TRBJ2-2; either TRBD1 or TRBD2 may supply D (5 bases each). The CDR3 length is 15 residues. The germline gives CDR1 ENHRY, CDR2 SYGVKD. V gave up 11 bases and J gave up 1 base, with 17 bases separating them. Written as DNA, the CDR3 is TGTGCCGCCCGGCCGGGACCGTGGAACACCGGGGAGCTGTTTTTT. It specifies CAARPGPWNTGELFF.

This clonotype was detected a few times. J is TRBJ2-2 and V is TRBV12-3 or TRBV12-4; a weak D match, TRBD2 (6 bases). There are 16 residues in the CDR3. The ends were cut back, 6 bases at V and 8 bases at J, with 22 bases in the middle. The CDR3 loop reads CASRSSRRGLRGELFF. Here the CDR3 DNA reads TGTGCCAGCAGGAGCTCGAGGCGGGGCCTCAGAGGGGAGCTGTTTTTT.

This clonotype occurred a few times. A junction end diverges from the germline sequence, so it may reflect a read error. This chain uses TRBV20-1 with TRBJ2-5, with 10 bases matching TRBD1. CDR1 is DFQATT, CDR2 SNEGSKA, per germline (reference sequence). The CDR3 extends over 11 amino acids. CDR3 DNA: TGCAGTGCTCGACAGGGACAGGGGCTCAACTTC. It translates to CSARQGQGLNF.

This clonotype was recorded many times. The rearrangement joins TRBV7-9 to TRBJ1-1; 9 bases line up with TRBD1. With 5 bases clipped from V and 7 bases from J, the junction kept 11 bases outside the gene matches. The CDR3 runs 15 residues. Germline CDR1 and CDR2: SEHNR and FQNEAQ (reference sequence). CDR3 bases: TGTGCCAGCAGCCCCCAGGAGGACAGGGGTGATGAAGCTTTCTTT. Residues: CASSPQEDRGDEAFF.

The rearrangement joins TRBV20-1 to TRBJ2-1, with 8 bases aligning to TRBD2. CDR3 length: 14 residues. Germline CDR1 reads DFQATT; CDR2 reads SNEGSKA (reference sequence). After removal of 1 base from V and 9 bases from J, the junction contained 8 bases not matched to a gene. Here the CDR3 reads CSARGTSTSGEQFF. CDR3 DNA: TGCAGTGCTAGAGGGACTAGCACCAGCGGTGAGCAGTTCTTC.